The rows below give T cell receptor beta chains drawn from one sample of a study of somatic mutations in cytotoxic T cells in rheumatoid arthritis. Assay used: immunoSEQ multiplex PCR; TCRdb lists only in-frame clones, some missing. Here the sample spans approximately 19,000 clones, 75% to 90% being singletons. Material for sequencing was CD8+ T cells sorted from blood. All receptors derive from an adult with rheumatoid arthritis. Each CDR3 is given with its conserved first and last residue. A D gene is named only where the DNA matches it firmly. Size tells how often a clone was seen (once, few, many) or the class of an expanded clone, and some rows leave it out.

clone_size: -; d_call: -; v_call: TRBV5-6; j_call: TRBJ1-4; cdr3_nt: TGTGCCAGCAGCTTGGTTGCAACTAATGAAAAACTGTTTTTT; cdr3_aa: CASSLVATNEKLFF
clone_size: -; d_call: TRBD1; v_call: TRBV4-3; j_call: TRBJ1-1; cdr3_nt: TGCGCCAGCAGCCAAGGGATACAGGGGGCTAGCACTGAAGCTTTCTTT; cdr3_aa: CASSQGIQGASTEAFF
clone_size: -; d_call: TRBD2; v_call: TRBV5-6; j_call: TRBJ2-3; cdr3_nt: TGTGCCAGCAGCCCCTCGCCTGCTCTAGCGGAACTCACAGATACGCAGTATTTT; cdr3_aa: CASSPSPALAELTDTQYF
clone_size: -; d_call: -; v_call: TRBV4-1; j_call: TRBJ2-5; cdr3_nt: TGCGCCAGCAGCCTGGATGAGAGCGACCAAGAGACCCAGTACTTC; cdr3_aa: CASSLDESDQETQYF
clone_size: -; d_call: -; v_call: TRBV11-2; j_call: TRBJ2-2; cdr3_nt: TGTGCCAGCAGCGTCTGGGGGGACACCGGGGAGCTGTTTTTT; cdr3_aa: CASSVWGDTGELFF
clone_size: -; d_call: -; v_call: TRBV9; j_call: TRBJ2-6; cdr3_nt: TGTGCCAGCAGCCCTCGGGAGGGGGCCCGGTCTGGGGCCAACGTCCTGACTTTC; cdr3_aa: CASSPREGARSGANVLTF
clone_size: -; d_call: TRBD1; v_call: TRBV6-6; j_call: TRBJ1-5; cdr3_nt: TGTGCCACGCGACAGGGGGGGAATAGCAATCAGCCCCAGCATTTT; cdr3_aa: CATRQGGNSNQPQHF
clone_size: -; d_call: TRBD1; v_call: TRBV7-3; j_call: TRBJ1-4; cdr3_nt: TGTGCCACCCATTTCCCGGGACAGGGGGGAGAAAAACTGTTTTTT; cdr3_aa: CATHFPGQGGEKLFF
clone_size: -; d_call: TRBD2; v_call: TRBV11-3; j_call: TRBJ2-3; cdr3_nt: TGTGCCAGCAGCCAACTCACTAGCGGGGGGGCGTTGACAGATACGCAGTATTTT; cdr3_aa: CASSQLTSGGALTDTQYF
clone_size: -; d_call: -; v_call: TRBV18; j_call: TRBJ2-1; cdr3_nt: TGTGCCAGCTCACCGGAGGTAGCGGCCTCCTACAATGAGCAGTTCTTC; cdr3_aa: CASSPEVAASYNEQFF
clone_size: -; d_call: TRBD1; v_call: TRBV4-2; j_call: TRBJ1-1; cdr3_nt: TGTGCCAGCAGCCAAGGGACAGGGTACACTGAAGCTTTCTTT; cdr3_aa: CASSQGTGYTEAFF
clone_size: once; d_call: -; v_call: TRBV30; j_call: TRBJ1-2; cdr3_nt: TGTGCCTGCGAAAGAGTTAGTAACTATGGCTACACCTTC; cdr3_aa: CACERVSNYGYTF
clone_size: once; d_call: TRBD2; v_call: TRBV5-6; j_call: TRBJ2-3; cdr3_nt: TGTGCCAGCAGCGGTATTGGACTAGCGGGGGGGCGCACAGATACGCAGTATTTT; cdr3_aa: CASSGIGLAGGRTDTQYF
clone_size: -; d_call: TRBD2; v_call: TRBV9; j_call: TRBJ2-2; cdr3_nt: TGTGCCAGCAGGAGTACCACTAGCGGAAGCACCGGGGAGCTGTTTTTT; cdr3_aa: CASRSTTSGSTGELFF
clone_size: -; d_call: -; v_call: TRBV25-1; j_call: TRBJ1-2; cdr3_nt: TGTGCCAGCAGTGGTACACCCAGTCAGTTTGGCTACACCTTC; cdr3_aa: CASSGTPSQFGYTF
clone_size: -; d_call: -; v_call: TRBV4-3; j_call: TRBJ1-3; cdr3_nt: TGCGCCAGCAGCCAAGATAAGGACATTCGGAACACCATATATTTT; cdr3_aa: CASSQDKDIRNTIYF